The rows below give T cell receptor beta chains drawn from one sample of a study of T cell responses to AZD1222 COVID-19 vaccine. Some clones are missing from TCRdb's copy, which holds only in-frame ones; the method was immunoSEQ multiplex PCR. The sample contains about 120,000 clones, 87% of which appear only once. Sample: peripheral blood, taken 28 days after the second AZD1222 dose. These receptors originate from an adult who received the AZD1222 COVID-19 vaccine. Both conserved end residues are trimmed from each CDR3.

j_call: TRBJ2-4; v_call: TRBV3-1/TRBV3-2; cdr3_aa: ASSQGADGKNIQY
j_call: TRBJ1-5; v_call: TRBV19; cdr3_aa: ASTSQRGNQPQH
j_call: TRBJ1-2; v_call: TRBV19; cdr3_aa: ASLQGDYGYT
j_call: TRBJ2-1; v_call: TRBV24-1; cdr3_aa: ATSDAAVSSYNEQF
j_call: TRBJ1-5; v_call: TRBV2; cdr3_aa: ASSDGTVHQPQH
j_call: TRBJ2-7; v_call: TRBV18; cdr3_aa: ASSPAGTGAYEQY
j_call: TRBJ1-3; v_call: TRBV9; cdr3_aa: ASSVNGGKGNTIY
j_call: TRBJ1-2; v_call: TRBV25-1; cdr3_aa: ASSEGFPANYGYT
j_call: TRBJ2-5; v_call: TRBV7-6; cdr3_aa: ASSFSEWETQY
j_call: TRBJ1-2; v_call: TRBV14; cdr3_aa: ASSPARTGGYT
j_call: TRBJ2-1; v_call: TRBV9; cdr3_aa: ASSPRGGSHEQF
j_call: TRBJ2-5; v_call: TRBV28; cdr3_aa: ASSPSGGRGETQY
j_call: TRBJ1-2; v_call: TRBV12-3/TRBV12-4; cdr3_aa: ASTRTGNYGYT
j_call: TRBJ2-3; v_call: TRBV11-3; cdr3_aa: ASSLGSGGSDTQY
j_call: TRBJ1-5; v_call: TRBV19; cdr3_aa: ASSAGTGRYQPQH
j_call: TRBJ2-5; v_call: TRBV11-3; cdr3_aa: ASSRGPRETQY
j_call: TRBJ1-3; v_call: TRBV3-1/TRBV3-2; cdr3_aa: ASSQPGLRGNTIY
j_call: TRBJ1-1; v_call: TRBV12-3/TRBV12-4; cdr3_aa: ASSTGGLTEAF
j_call: TRBJ1-4; v_call: TRBV5-1; cdr3_aa: ASSLGSTTNEKLF
j_call: TRBJ1-1; v_call: TRBV4-3; cdr3_aa: ASSHPGGGETEAF
j_call: TRBJ1-5; v_call: TRBV28; cdr3_aa: ASRSGNQPQH
j_call: TRBJ1-4; v_call: TRBV20-1; cdr3_aa: SASQGGREKLF
j_call: TRBJ1-2; v_call: TRBV7-8; cdr3_aa: ASSSNPRTGTRGYT
j_call: TRBJ2-2; v_call: TRBV7-3; cdr3_aa: ASRRDHNTGELF
j_call: TRBJ1-6; v_call: TRBV4-1; cdr3_aa: ASSQGAPWQGVYSPLH
j_call: TRBJ1-2; v_call: TRBV6-5; cdr3_aa: ASSYERGHGYT
j_call: TRBJ1-3; v_call: TRBV5-4; cdr3_aa: ASSLRTGNTIY